The TCR beta chain under discussion was sequenced for a study of T-cell memory formation after mild COVID-19. TCRdb reanalysed the 5' RACE reads using MiXCR and keeps one entry per CDR3 protein. This sample has under 300,000 distinct CDR3 sequences, with about 15% found just once. In the case of this clonotype: Antigen specificity is unknown.

General study points: That cross-reactive memory joined was suggested by some responding clones appearing in pre-infection memory.

In germline, CDR1 is SGDLS, CDR2 YYNGEE. CDR3 length equals 14 residues. V shed 0 bases and J shed 1 base, with 7 bases lying between them. The sequence was obtained from a man between 18 and 29 years old who had mild COVID-19 (a few samples of this study predate the infection). Cell type and time point are not known. Sequenced sample: PBMCs or a T cell subset sorted from them (not recorded which). This chain joins TRBV9 and TRBJ1-1; D is undetermined. The CDR3 spells CASSVGAENTEAFF. The CDR3 DNA reads TGTGCCAGCAGCGTAGGTGCAGAGAACACTGAAGCTTTCTTT.